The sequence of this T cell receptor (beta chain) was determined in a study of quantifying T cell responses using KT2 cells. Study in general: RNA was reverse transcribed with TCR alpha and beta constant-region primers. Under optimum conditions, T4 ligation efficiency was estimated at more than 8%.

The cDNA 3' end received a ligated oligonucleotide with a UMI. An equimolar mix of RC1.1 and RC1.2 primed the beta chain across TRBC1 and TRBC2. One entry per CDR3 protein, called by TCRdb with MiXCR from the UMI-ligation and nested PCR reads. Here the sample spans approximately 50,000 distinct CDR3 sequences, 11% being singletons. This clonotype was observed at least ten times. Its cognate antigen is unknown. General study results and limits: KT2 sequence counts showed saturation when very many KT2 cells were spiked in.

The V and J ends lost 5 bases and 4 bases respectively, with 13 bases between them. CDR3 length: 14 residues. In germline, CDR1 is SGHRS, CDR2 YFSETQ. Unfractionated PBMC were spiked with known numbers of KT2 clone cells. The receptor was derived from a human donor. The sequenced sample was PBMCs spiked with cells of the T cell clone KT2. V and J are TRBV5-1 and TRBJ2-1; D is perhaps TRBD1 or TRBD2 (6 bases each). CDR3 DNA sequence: TGCGCCAGCAGGGAAGGGGGGCCATACAATGAGCAGTTCTTC. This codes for CASREGGPYNEQFF.